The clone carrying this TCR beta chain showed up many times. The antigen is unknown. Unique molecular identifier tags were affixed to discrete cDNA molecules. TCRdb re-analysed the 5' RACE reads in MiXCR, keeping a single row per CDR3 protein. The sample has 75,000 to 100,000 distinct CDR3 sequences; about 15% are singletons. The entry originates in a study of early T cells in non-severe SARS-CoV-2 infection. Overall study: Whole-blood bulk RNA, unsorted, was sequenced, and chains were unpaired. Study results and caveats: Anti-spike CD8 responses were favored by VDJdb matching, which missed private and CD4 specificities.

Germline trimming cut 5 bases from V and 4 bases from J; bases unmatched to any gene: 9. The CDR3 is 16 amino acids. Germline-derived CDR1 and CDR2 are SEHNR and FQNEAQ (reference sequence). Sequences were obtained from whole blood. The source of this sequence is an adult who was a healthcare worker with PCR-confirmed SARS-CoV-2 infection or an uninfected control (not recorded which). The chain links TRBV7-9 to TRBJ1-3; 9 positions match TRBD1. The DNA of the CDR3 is TGTGCCAGCAGCCAAACAGGGGGCGCTACGGGAAACACCATATATTTT. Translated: CASSQTGGATGNTIYF.